Below are 19 T cell receptor beta chains sequenced from a single sample in a study of PD-L1 blockade in urothelial cancer. Libraries were prepared by immunoSEQ multiplex PCR; TCRdb keeps only in-frame clonotypes and omits some of them. The sample records roughly 130,000 clones, around 84% being singletons. The time point denotes: pretreatment peripheral blood. The sample in question was PBMCs, obtained around atezolizumab (anti-PD-L1) treatment. These receptors were collected from a man in his forties or fifties with urothelial cancer.

The chain couples TRBV6-5 to TRBJ1-5; D unresolved. The V end was cut by 0 bases, the J end by 6 bases, with 6 bases between. Germline CDR1 reads MNHEY; CDR2 reads SVGAGI. The CDR3 runs to 13 residues. CDR3 sequence: CASSYSSRQPQHF. CDR3 nucleotide sequence: TGTGCCAGCAGTTACTCGTCTCGTCAGCCCCAGCATTTT.

This clone has only one observation. This chain uses TRBV20-1 with TRBJ1-1; the D is unclear. Trimming took off 3 bases at V and 3 bases at J, with 5 bases between the two ends. Looked up from germline, CDR1 is DFQATT and CDR2 is SNEGSKA (reference sequence). The CDR3 runs 11 residues. DNA of the CDR3: TGCAGTGCTAGTCGGTACACTGAAGCTTTCTTT. It codes for CSASRYTEAFF.

V usage is TRBV28 and J usage is TRBJ1-1; the D gene is possibly TRBD1 (6 bases). The V end was cut by 3 bases, the J end by 12 bases, with 20 bases between. The germline CDR1 and CDR2 sequences are MDHEN and SYDVKM. The CDR3 runs to 14 residues. Here the CDR3 reads CASSLLAGALGTFF. DNA of the CDR3: TGTGCCAGCAGTTTGCTCGCAGGGGCCTTAGGAACTTTCTTT.

This chain joins TRBV6-1 and TRBJ1-3; TRBD1 might be the D (5 bases). This CDR3 comprises 14 residues. Trimming shortened V by 0 bases and J by 10 bases, and 13 bases separated the two germline ends. Germline assignment: CDR1 MNHNS and CDR2 SASEGT. CDR3 amino acids: CASSEAAGLETIYF. CDR3 sequence (DNA): TGTGCCAGCAGTGAAGCGGCAGGGTTAGAAACCATATATTTT.

The chain couples TRBV4-2 to TRBJ1-1, with 8 positions matching TRBD1. This CDR3 region has 18 residues. Unmatched junction bases numbered 11, after V lost 0 bases and J lost 2 bases. Germline-derived CDR1 and CDR2 are LGHNA and YNFKEQ. DNA of the CDR3: TGTGCCAGCAGCCAAGAGGGGTGGCAGGGGGCTATCAACACTGAAGCTTTCTTT. This encodes CASSQEGWQGAINTEAFF.

This chain uses TRBV6-5 with TRBJ1-5; TRBD1 is a possible D gene (6 bases). The germline V gene encodes CDR1 MNHEY and CDR2 SVGAGI. The CDR3 has 15 amino acids. V lost 6 bases, J lost 4 bases, and 16 bases lay in between. CDR3 DNA sequence: TGTGCCAGCAGCATAAAAGCCACAGGGAATCAGCCCCAGCATTTT. It specifies CASSIKATGNQPQHF.

The gene calls are TRBV10-2 and TRBJ2-5; 7 bases align to TRBD2. CDR1 and CDR2 (germline): WSHSY, SAAADI. V shed 8 bases and J 5 bases; nucleotides not matched to a gene: 8. The CDR3 covers 13 residues. CDR3 sequence reads: CASGRESRETQYF. As DNA, the CDR3 is TGCGCCAGCGGGAGGGAGAGCCGTGAGACCCAGTACTTC.

The chain links TRBV6-5 to TRBJ1-1; no clear D gene. The CDR3 spans 15 residues. Germline assignment: CDR1 MNHEY and CDR2 SVGAGI. The V end was cut by 6 bases, the J end by 3 bases, with 17 bases between. Here the CDR3 DNA reads TGTGCCAGCAGCCCGGGTTTTAGTCGGGACACTGAAGCTTTCTTT. This sequence encodes CASSPGFSRDTEAFF.

The V call is TRBV6-6, the J call TRBJ1-1; 8 bases fit TRBD1. The germline CDR1 and CDR2 sequences are MNHNY and SVGAGI (reference sequence). The CDR3 totals 16 residues. V trimming: 3 bases; J trimming: 4 bases; junction bases outside the gene matches: 10. Written as DNA, the CDR3 is TGTGCCAGCAGTTATGGGCAGGGGGCCGCGGGCACTGAAGCTTTCTTT. Its protein product is CASSYGQGAAGTEAFF.

The chain recombines TRBV5-8 with TRBJ1-5; 8 bases map to TRBD1. The CDR3 sequence is 16 residues long. The V gene's germline CDR1 is SGHTS and CDR2 YDEGEE. J was trimmed by 2 bases and V by 4 bases; bases with no gene match: 8. CDR3 amino acids: CASSPRQGLRNQPQHF. CDR3 DNA: TGTGCCAGCAGCCCAAGACAGGGGCTACGCAATCAGCCCCAGCATTTT.

CDR3 in DNA: TGTGCCAGCAGCCTCCGACTAGCGGTTAATGAGCAGTTCTTC. Its translation is CASSLRLAVNEQFF. V and J are TRBV9 and TRBJ2-1; 9 bases agree with TRBD2. The junction had 6 bases not matched to a gene; V was cut back by 4 bases and J by 7 bases. CDR3 length equals 14 residues. CDR1 is SGDLS, CDR2 YYNGEE, per germline.

V usage is TRBV7-2 and J usage is TRBJ2-1; D not certain. This CDR3 has 11 residues. The ends were cut back, 5 bases at V and 4 bases at J, with 3 bases in the middle. The germline gives CDR1 SGHTA, CDR2 FQGNSA. The CDR3, as DNA: TGTGCCAGCAGCCCATACAATGAGCAGTTCTTC. It yields the protein CASSPYNEQFF.

The chain is built from TRBV20-1 and TRBJ1-1; no definite D call. With 0 bases removed from V and 6 bases from J, the gap between germline ends came to 5 bases. The CDR3 runs to 11 residues. Germline values: CDR1 DFQATT, CDR2 SNEGSKA (reference sequence). The CDR3 protein is CSAREFSEAFF. The CDR3 DNA reads TGCAGTGCTAGAGAGTTCTCTGAAGCTTTCTTT.

The genes are TRBV28 and TRBJ2-5; TRBD2 matches at 7 bases. Germline V gives CDR1 MDHEN, CDR2 SYDVKM. V lost 6 bases to trimming and J lost 6 bases; unmatched junction nucleotides: 16. This CDR3 comprises 16 residues. The CDR3 DNA reads as TGTGCCAGCAGCTTCACCGGGACTACCGGATTTAAGACCCAGTACTTC. It codes for CASSFTGTTGFKTQYF.

This clone was recorded only once. J is TRBJ1-1 and V is TRBV28; unclear D gene. Per the germline V gene, CDR1 is MDHEN and CDR2 is SYDVKM. Trimming removed 7 bases from V and 1 base from J, with 10 bases in between. The CDR3 extends over 13 amino acids. CDR3 region: CASIGRKNTEAFF. CDR3 coding DNA: TGTGCCAGCATCGGTAGAAAGAACACTGAAGCTTTCTTT.

The gene calls are TRBV28 and TRBJ1-4, with TRBD1 matching 9 bases. The germline gives CDR1 MDHEN, CDR2 SYDVKM. The CDR3 consists of 15 residues. Trimming removed 7 bases from V and 8 bases from J; junction bases left unmatched: 11. The CDR3 DNA reads TGTGCCAGCACCTCCACCGGGACAGGGAGAGAAAAACTGTTTTTT. Translating gives CASTSTGTGREKLFF.

This clone was picked up a small number of times. The CDR3 reads CASSSTGLARTDTQYF. Here the CDR3 DNA reads TGTGCCAGCAGCTCTACGGGACTCGCTCGCACAGATACGCAGTATTTT. This chain joins TRBV28 and TRBJ2-3; weak D call: TRBD2 (6 bases). The germline V gene has CDR1 MDHEN and CDR2 SYDVKM. V gave up 6 bases and J gave up 1 base, with 17 bases separating them. This CDR3 region has 16 residues.

This chain uses TRBV7-6 with TRBJ1-5; D not certain. There are 13 residues in the CDR3. V was shortened by 1 base and J by 9 bases, with 10 bases between the two germline ends. CDR1 is SGHVS and CDR2 is FNYEAQ in the germline V gene. The CDR3 region is CASSLVSTGPQHF. DNA for the CDR3: TGTGCCAGCAGCTTAGTTTCTACGGGGCCCCAGCATTTT. The full variable domain, completed using reference TRBV7-6 and TRBJ1-5, is GAGVSQSPRYKVTKRGQDVALRCDPISGHVSLYWYRQALGQGPEFLTYFNYEAQQDKSGLPNDRFSAERPEGSISTLTIQRTEQRDSAMYRCASSLVSTGPQHFGDGTRLSIL.

The V and J genes are TRBV5-1 and TRBJ1-4; D is possibly TRBD1 (5 bases). The germline CDR1 and CDR2 sequences are SGHRS and YFSETQ. The germline V and J ends were trimmed by 4 bases and 1 base, with 11 bases remaining between them. The CDR3 spans 15 residues. CDR3 residues: CASSTGGVTNEKLFF. The CDR3 DNA reads TGCGCCAGCAGCACTGGGGGGGTAACTAATGAAAAACTGTTTTTT.